This passage covers 25 T cell receptor beta chains from one sample sequenced in a study of blood T cell repertoires in COVID-19. The data were produced by immunoSEQ multiplex PCR, yet TCRdb's version contains in-frame clones alone and is incomplete. The sample has more than 85,000 clones; 89% are singletons. The sequenced sample consisted of peripheral blood. These receptors were obtained from a woman aged 70-85 years with acute or convalescent COVID-19.

This clone appeared a few times. The V and J genes are TRBV11-1 and TRBJ2-1; TRBD1 matches 9 bases. The germline CDR1 and CDR2 sequences are SGHAT and FQDESV (reference sequence). Trimming at V came to 5 bases and at J to 2 bases, leaving 1 base not matched to a gene. The CDR3 runs to 14 residues. The CDR3 DNA sequence: TGTGCCAGCAGCGGGACAGGGACCTACAATGAGCAGTTCTTC. Protein product: CASSGTGTYNEQFF.

This rearrangement joins TRBV11-2 to TRBJ1-6, with D maybe TRBD1 (6 bases). Germline loops: CDR1 SGHAT, CDR2 FQNNGV. V gave up 7 bases and J gave up 7 bases, with 17 bases separating them. This CDR3 has 15 residues. This CDR3 reads CASTSGGGLNSPLHF. The CDR3 nucleotides read TGTGCCAGCACCTCGGGTGGGGGCTTAAATTCACCCCTCCACTTT.

The V gene is TRBV18, the J gene TRBJ2-3, with 10 bases lining up with TRBD1. J was trimmed by 5 bases and V by 5 bases; bases with no gene match: 16. The germline CDR1 and CDR2 sequences are KGHSH and LQKENI. The CDR3 runs 18 residues. The CDR3 DNA is TGTGCCAGCTCAGCGTACTTCCGAGAGACAGGGGGCATAGATACGCAGTATTTT. Its protein product is CASSAYFRETGGIDTQYF.

The chain links TRBV28 to TRBJ1-4; D is ambiguous. CDR3 length: 14 residues. Trimming pared 7 bases from V and 5 bases from J, leaving 14 bases between. Germline V gene sequence: CDR1 MDHEN, CDR2 SYDVKM. The DNA of the CDR3 is TGTGCCAGCATCGGCTGGCGGTTAAATGAAAAACTGTTTTTT. It specifies CASIGWRLNEKLFF.

The genes are TRBV3-1 (or the pseudogene TRBV3-2) and TRBJ2-3; 8 bases map to TRBD2. CDR3 size: 17 residues. V lost 5 bases to trimming and J lost 1 base; unmatched junction nucleotides: 11. Per germline, CDR1 LGHDT and CDR2 YNNKEL (reference sequence). CDR3 DNA: TGTGCCAGCAGCGAAAATAGGGCGGGACTAGGCACAGATACGCAGTATTTT. This translates into CASSENRAGLGTDTQYF.

This clone was counted a single time. The J gene is TRBJ2-5, the V gene TRBV18; D call uncertain. Germline V gene lookup returns CDR1 KGHSH and CDR2 LQKENI. V lost 2 bases and J 2 bases, leaving 9 bases between the germline ends. The CDR3 is made up of 14 amino acids. The CDR3 loop reads CASSPLAEQETQYF. The CDR3 nucleotides are TGTGCCAGCTCACCATTAGCAGAGCAAGAGACCCAGTACTTC.

The rearrangement uses TRBV10-2 and TRBJ2-5, with TRBD2 identical over 11 bases. The CDR3 runs 17 residues. The germline gives CDR1 WSHSY, CDR2 SAAADI. Losses at the gene ends were 3 bases for V and 3 bases for J; bases not matched to a gene: 9. CDR3 sequence (DNA): TGCGCCAGCAGTGACCTAGCGGGGGGCCCGAGGAAAGAGACCCAGTACTTC. This codes for CASSDLAGGPRKETQYF.

The chain links TRBV11-2 to TRBJ1-5; 9 bases align to TRBD1. V trimming: 5 bases; J trimming: 1 base; junction bases outside the gene matches: 3. Germline CDR1 and CDR2: SGHAT and FQNNGV. The CDR3 runs to 15 residues. The CDR3 sequence is CASSGGTGSNQPQHF. CDR3 in DNA: TGTGCCAGCAGCGGAGGGACAGGGAGCAATCAGCCCCAGCATTTT.

The chain joins TRBV19 to TRBJ2-1, with 7 bases aligning to TRBD2. The trim removed 6 bases at V and 4 bases at J, leaving 6 bases unmatched. The CDR3 has 14 amino acids. From germline, CDR1 is LNHDA and CDR2 SQIVND (reference sequence). CDR3 sequence (DNA): TGTGCCAGTAGCCAGACTAGCCCGTACAATGAGCAGTTCTTC. This translates into CASSQTSPYNEQFF.

The table lists this clone with a count of one. The gene calls are TRBV2 and TRBJ1-1; 9 bases line up with TRBD1. Germline CDR1 SNHLY, CDR2 FYNNEI. V was clipped by 4 bases and J by 2 bases; unmatched bases: 11. The CDR3 is 17 residues long. The CDR3 bases are TGTGCCAGCAGTGGAACAGGGGGCGGTGCGAGAAACACTGAAGCTTTCTTT. Translated: CASSGTGGGARNTEAFF.

The chain uses TRBV3-1 (or the pseudogene TRBV3-2) and TRBJ1-2, with D perhaps matching TRBD1 (6 bases). Germline V gene sequence: CDR1 LGHDT, CDR2 YNNKEL (reference sequence). The CDR3 totals 14 residues. V lost 3 bases, J lost 4 bases, and 12 bases lay in between. The CDR3 region has the DNA TGTGCCAGCAGCCAGGGGGCGCCGGGCTATGGCTACACCTTC. Residues: CASSQGAPGYGYTF.

The CDR3 is CASSQGDRPGGYTF. CDR3 DNA: TGCGCCAGCAGCCAAGGGGACAGACCTGGTGGCTACACCTTC. J is TRBJ1-2 and V is TRBV4-1; TRBD1 agrees at 7 bases. Germline CDR1 MGHRA, CDR2 YSYEKL. V lost 1 base and J lost 7; bases outside the gene matches: 6. The CDR3 contains 14 residues.

The gene calls are TRBV5-1 and TRBJ2-1; 8 bases are shared with TRBD2. Looked up from germline, CDR1 is SGHRS and CDR2 is YFSETQ. CDR3 length: 16 residues. The ends lost 4 bases at V and 7 bases at J; junction bases unmatched: 13. CDR3 amino acids: CASSAARGGTGNEQFF. CDR3 DNA sequence: TGCGCCAGCAGCGCAGCCCGGGGGGGCACGGGGAATGAGCAGTTCTTC.

The V gene is TRBV11-2, the J gene TRBJ1-2; 8 bases are a match to TRBD1. The V segment lost 4 bases and the J segment 5 bases; nucleotides outside the gene matches: 12. Germline CDR1 reads SGHAT; CDR2 reads FQNNGV. The CDR3 runs 16 residues. The CDR3 here is CASSWGQALSGYGYTF. The DNA for the CDR3 is TGTGCCAGCAGCTGGGGACAGGCCCTGTCGGGGTATGGCTACACCTTC. Full variable domain (rest looked up from reference TRBV11-2 and TRBJ1-2): EAGVAQSPRYKIIEKRQSVAFWCNPISGHATLYWYQQILGQGPKLLIQFQNNGVVDDSQLPKDRFSAERLKGVDSTLKIQPAKLEDSAVYLCASSWGQALSGYGYTFGSGTRLTVV.

This clone has just one count. The V gene is TRBV13, the J gene TRBJ2-3; 10 positions agree with TRBD2. V gave up 4 bases and J gave up 2 bases; unmatched junction bases: 6. Per the germline V gene, CDR1 is PRHDT and CDR2 is FYEKMQ (reference sequence). The CDR3 runs to 16 residues. Here the CDR3 reads CASSSQGLANTDTQYF. DNA of the CDR3: TGTGCCAGCAGCTCGCAGGGACTAGCGAACACAGATACGCAGTATTTT. The full variable domain, in which reference TRBV13 and TRBJ2-3 provide the parts outside the CDR3, is AAGVIQSPRHLIKEKRETATLKCYPIPRHDTVYWYQQGPGQDPQFLISFYEKMQSDKGSIPDRFSAQQFSDYHSELNMSSLELGDSALYFCASSSQGLANTDTQYFGPGTRLTVL.

The chain uses TRBV16 and TRBJ1-5; D is undetermined. The CDR3 runs to 15 residues. Trimming removed 1 base at V and 1 base at J, with 8 bases between. Germline CDR1 KGHSY, CDR2 FQNENV. The CDR3 loop is CASSQLGGSNQPQHF. The DNA for the CDR3 is TGTGCCAGCAGCCAATTAGGAGGGAGCAATCAGCCCCAGCATTTT.

V is TRBV19 and J is TRBJ1-2, with no clear D. Trimming cost V 3 bases and J 4 bases, with 12 bases left between them. Germline V gene data show CDR1 as LNHDA and CDR2 as SQIVND (reference sequence). The length of the CDR3 is 14 residues. In DNA, the CDR3 is TGTGCCAGTAGTATTCTGGACTCACGCTATGGCTACACCTTC. It encodes CASSILDSRYGYTF.

The chain combines TRBV6-5 with TRBJ1-3; a weak D match, TRBD1 (5 bases). Per germline, CDR1 MNHEY and CDR2 SVGAGI. V was cut by 3 bases and J by 0 bases, with 12 bases left in between. The CDR3 loop spans 16 amino acids. CDR3 residues: CASSYTGFDSGNTIYF. The CDR3 DNA reads TGTGCCAGCAGTTATACAGGCTTCGACTCTGGAAACACCATATATTTT.

CDR3 nucleotides: TGTGCCAGCAGTTTATCGGTCTGGACTGAAGCTTTCTTT. Its translation is CASSLSVWTEAFF. This chain joins TRBV28 and TRBJ1-1; D unresolved. This CDR3 spans 13 amino acids. V lost 1 base to trimming and J lost 5 bases, with 8 bases between them. CDR1 is MDHEN and CDR2 is SYDVKM in the germline V gene.

J is TRBJ1-1 and V is TRBV25-1, with 7 bases lining up with TRBD1. This CDR3 comprises 15 residues. Germline V CDR1 and CDR2: MGHDK, SYGVNS. J gave up 5 bases and V 1 base, and 7 bases lay outside the gene matches. Here the CDR3 reads CASSEWRGRATEAFF. The CDR3 DNA reads as TGTGCCAGCAGTGAATGGAGGGGGCGAGCGACTGAAGCTTTCTTT. The whole variable domain, remainder taken from reference TRBV25-1 and TRBJ1-1, is EADIYQTPRYLVIGTGKKITLECSQTMGHDKMYWYQQDPGMELHLIHYSYGVNSTEKGDLSSESTVSRIRTEHFPLTLESARPSHTSQYLCASSEWRGRATEAFFGQGTRLTVV.

The chain combines TRBV7-4 with TRBJ1-5; D unclear. The CDR3 consists of 16 residues. Germline-derived CDR1 and CDR2 are SGHVT and SQSDAQ. V lost 7 bases and J 3 bases, leaving 19 bases between the germline ends. CDR3 amino acids: CASNLVGQNLNQPQHF. The CDR3 nucleotides read TGTGCCAGCAACCTTGTTGGGCAGAACCTCAATCAGCCCCAGCATTTT.

This chain joins TRBV15 and TRBJ1-2; D is perhaps TRBD1 (6 bases). The CDR3 has 15 residues. Trimming shortened V by 0 bases and J by 0 bases, and 8 bases separated the two germline ends. In germline, CDR1 is LNHNV, CDR2 YYDKDF (reference sequence). CDR3 sequence reads: CATSREKGANYGYTF. CDR3 nucleotide sequence: TGTGCCACCAGCAGAGAAAAGGGGGCTAACTATGGCTACACCTTC.

This chain uses TRBV30 with TRBJ2-5; TRBD2 matches 7 bases. The germline V gene encodes CDR1 GTSNPN and CDR2 SVGIG (reference sequence). The CDR3 spans 13 residues. Trimming removed 1 base from V and 2 bases from J; junction bases left unmatched: 1. CDR3 sequence: CAWSASGQETQYF. The CDR3 DNA follows: TGTGCCTGGAGTGCTAGCGGACAAGAGACCCAGTACTTC.

This clone was seen once. The chain combines TRBV19 with TRBJ2-5, with D perhaps TRBD1 (6 bases). This CDR3 region has 13 residues. Germline V gene lookup returns CDR1 LNHDA and CDR2 SQIVND (reference sequence). V lost 3 bases to trimming and J lost 5 bases, with 10 bases between them. The CDR3 sequence is CASSIDRRETQYF. CDR3 nucleotides: TGTGCCAGTAGTATCGACAGGAGGGAGACCCAGTACTTC.

A single count supports this clone. V usage is TRBV19 and J usage is TRBJ2-7; 8 bases agree with TRBD1. Germline CDR1 LNHDA, CDR2 SQIVND (reference sequence). After removal of 4 bases from V and 1 base from J, the junction contained 9 bases not matched to a gene. The CDR3 is made up of 16 amino acids. CDR3 sequence: CASSRIGQGGSYEQYF. The CDR3 DNA is TGTGCCAGTAGTAGGATCGGACAGGGCGGTTCCTACGAGCAGTACTTC.